The 5 T cell receptor beta chains below all came from one sample that was sequenced in a study of response to subunit inactivated influenza vaccine (dated by TCRdb to the late 2010s). The method was RT-PCR. The sequencing machine was an Illumina HiSeq 2500. TCRdb cleaned the public reads at Q25 with fastp, built clones with MiXCR and kept in-frame beta chains. CDR3 protein duplicates are merged, each entry listing the most common genes and DNA. Within this sample are 500,000 to 600,000 distinct CDR3 sequences, with 12% to 15% of them counted one time only. The ten largest clonotypes hold over 8.5% of the sample. Specimen: PBMCs from blood, collected less than 13 days after vaccination. All receptors derive from a middle-aged man who received an inactivated influenza vaccine. Donor details come from another sample of the same person, matched by shared clones.

In this sample, this clonotype turned up many times. V and J are TRBV15 and TRBJ2-5, with a tentative D call TRBD2 (5 bases). Trimming took 2 bases from V and 7 from J, leaving 20 bases between them. Per the germline V gene, CDR1 is LNHNV and CDR2 is YYDKDF (reference sequence). This CDR3 comprises 16 residues. CDR3 residues: CATSRPQRRSLATQYF. The DNA for the CDR3 is TGTGCCACCAGCAGACCCCAGCGGAGGAGTCTCGCGACCCAGTACTTC.

V is TRBV10-3 and J is TRBJ2-7, with TRBD2 matching 8 bases. Germline-derived CDR1 and CDR2 are ENHRY and SYGVKD. The CDR3 extends over 16 amino acids. V was pared by 3 bases and J by 0 bases, with 7 bases of the junction left unmatched. CDR3 nucleotide sequence: TGTGCCATCAGTGAAGGACCAGCGGGGGTCTCCTACGAGCAGTACTTC. It codes for CAISEGPAGVSYEQYF.

This clonotype was counted between two and nine times. The CDR3 nucleotides are TGTGCCAGCAGTTTGAGCCTGCCGAACACCGGGGAGCTGTTTTTT. Protein sequence: CASSLSLPNTGELFF. The chain combines TRBV12-3 or TRBV12-4 with TRBJ2-2; D remains unclear. V lost 3 bases and J 0 bases, leaving 8 bases between the germline ends. This CDR3 contains 15 residues.

There are many counts of this clonotype. The V and J genes are TRBV5-1 and TRBJ1-1; TRBD1 agrees at 7 bases. Trimming cost V 4 bases and J 4 bases; bases outside gene matches: 7. The CDR3 extends over 14 amino acids. Germline loops: CDR1 SGHRS, CDR2 YFSETQ. Written as DNA, the CDR3 is TGCGCCAGCAGCACCGGGACAGTTCTCACTGAAGCTTTCTTT. Residues: CASSTGTVLTEAFF.

Here the CDR3 DNA reads TGTGCCAGCAGTTACTCGCCCTCTGCCAACTATGGCTACACCTTC. Its protein is CASSYSPSANYGYTF. This rearrangement joins TRBV6-5 to TRBJ1-2, with D uncertain. Germline values: CDR1 MNHEY, CDR2 SVGAGI. V was pared by 0 bases and J by 2 bases, with 10 bases between. This CDR3 has 15 residues.